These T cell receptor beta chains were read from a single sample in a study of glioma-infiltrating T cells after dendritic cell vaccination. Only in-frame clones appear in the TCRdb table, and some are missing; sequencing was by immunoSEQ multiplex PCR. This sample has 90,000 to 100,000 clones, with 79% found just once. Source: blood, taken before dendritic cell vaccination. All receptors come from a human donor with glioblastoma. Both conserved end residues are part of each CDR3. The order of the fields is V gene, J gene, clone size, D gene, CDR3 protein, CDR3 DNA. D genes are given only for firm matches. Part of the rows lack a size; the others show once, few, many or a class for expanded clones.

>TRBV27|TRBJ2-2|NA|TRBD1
CASSPGQGVYTGELFF
TGTGCCAGCAGTCCCGGACAGGGAGTTTATACCGGGGAGCTGTTTTTT
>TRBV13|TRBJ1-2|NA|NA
CASSFFFFEGGYTF
TGTGCCAGCAGCTTCTTCTTTTTCGAGGGTGGCTACACCTTC
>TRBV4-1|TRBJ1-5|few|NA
CASSQDLQQGNQPQHF
TGCGCCAGCAGCCAAGATCTGCAACAGGGCAATCAGCCCCAGCATTTT
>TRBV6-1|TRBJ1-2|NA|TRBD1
CASQGAGGYTF
TGTGCCAGTCAGGGGGCTGGCGGCTACACCTTC
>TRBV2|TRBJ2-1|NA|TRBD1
CASSPSRDRFRGNEQFF
TGTGCCAGCAGCCCGTCCCGGGACAGGTTTAGGGGGAATGAGCAGTTCTTC
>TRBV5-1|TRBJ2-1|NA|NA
CASSLGQMSAEQFF
TGCGCCAGCAGCTTGGGACAGATGTCCGCTGAGCAGTTCTTC
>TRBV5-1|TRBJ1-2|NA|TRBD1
CASSLETSGTGASYTF
TGCGCCAGCAGCTTGGAAACTAGCGGGACAGGAGCATCCTACACCTTC
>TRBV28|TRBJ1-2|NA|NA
CASKEGSNYGYTF
TGTGCATCCAAAGAGGGATCAAACTATGGCTACACCTTC
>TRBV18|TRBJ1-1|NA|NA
CASSPAGSGMAFF
TGTGCCAGCTCACCGGCGGGTTCAGGTATGGCTTTCTTT
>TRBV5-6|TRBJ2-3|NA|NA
CASSWIGRTSTDTQYF
TGTGCCAGCAGCTGGATTGGGAGAACTAGCACAGATACGCAGTATTTT
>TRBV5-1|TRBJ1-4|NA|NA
CASSVGRGGEKLFF
TGCGCCAGCAGCGTGGGGCGGGGAGGTGAAAAACTGTTTTTT
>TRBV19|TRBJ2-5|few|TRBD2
CASRASGGPETQYF
TGTGCCAGTAGGGCTAGCGGGGGACCAGAGACCCAGTACTTC
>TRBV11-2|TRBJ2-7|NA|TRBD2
CASSRTSGPTYEQYF
TGTGCCAGCAGCCGGACTAGCGGGCCGACCTACGAGCAGTACTTC
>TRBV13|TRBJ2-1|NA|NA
CASSLSFLGGAQFF
TGTGCCAGCAGCTTAAGCTTTCTAGGAGGGGCACAGTTCTTC
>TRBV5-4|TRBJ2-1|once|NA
CASSLGGPRYEQFF
TGTGCCAGCAGCTTAGGAGGGCCGAGGTATGAGCAGTTCTTC
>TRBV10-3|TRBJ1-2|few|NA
CAINPGHLVNYGYTF
TGTGCCATCAACCCGGGACACCTAGTTAACTATGGCTACACCTTC
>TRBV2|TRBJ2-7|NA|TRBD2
CASKVGGGAYEQYF
TGTGCCAGCAAGGTCGGCGGGGGGGCGTACGAGCAGTACTTC
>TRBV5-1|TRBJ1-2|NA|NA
CASSLDRSLGGYTF
TGCGCCAGCAGTTTAGACAGGAGCTTGGGTGGCTACACCTTC
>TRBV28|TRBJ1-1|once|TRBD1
CASSHSGWGTGKSSTEAFF
TGTGCCAGCAGTCATTCCGGGTGGGGGACAGGGAAGAGTAGCACTGAAGCTTTCTTT
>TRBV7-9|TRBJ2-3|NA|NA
CASSAGGDTQYF
TGTGCCAGCAGCGCCGGAGGAGATACGCAGTATTTT
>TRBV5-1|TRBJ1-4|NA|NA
CASSPGGSFEKLFF
TGCGCCAGCAGCCCCGGCGGTTCGTTTGAAAAACTGTTTTTT
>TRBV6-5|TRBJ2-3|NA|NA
CASSYSRGGTDTQYF
TGTGCCAGCAGTTACTCCCGGGGAGGCACAGATACGCAGTATTTT
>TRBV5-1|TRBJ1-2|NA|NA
CASSPGSFQGGGYTF
TGCGCCAGCAGCCCCGGGAGTTTTCAAGGAGGTGGCTACACCTTC
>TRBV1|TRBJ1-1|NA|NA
CTSSHGERTEAFF
TGCACCAGCAGCCACGGGGAGAGGACTGAAGCTTTCTTT
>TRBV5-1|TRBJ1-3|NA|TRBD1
CASSLAEQGTGNTIYF
TGCGCCAGCAGCTTGGCCGAACAGGGGACTGGAAACACCATATATTTT
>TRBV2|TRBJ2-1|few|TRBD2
CASSEGLADNEQFF
TGTGCCAGCAGTGAAGGACTAGCGGACAATGAGCAGTTCTTC
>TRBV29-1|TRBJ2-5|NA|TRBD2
CSVGRRLAETQYF
TGCAGCGTTGGTCGTCGACTAGCGGAGACCCAGTACTTC
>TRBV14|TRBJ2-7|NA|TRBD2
CASSQLYGTSGINEQYF
TGTGCCAGCAGCCAACTATACGGGACTAGCGGGATTAACGAGCAGTACTTC
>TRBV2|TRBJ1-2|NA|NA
CASSPDPSVSFGYTF
TGTGCCAGCAGCCCCGACCCCTCGGTTAGCTTTGGCTACACCTTC
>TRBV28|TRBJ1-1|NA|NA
CASSLIGGRTEAFF
TGTGCCAGCAGTTTAATCGGGGGGCGAACTGAAGCTTTCTTT
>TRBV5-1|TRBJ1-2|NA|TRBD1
CASSLSPGTGNGYTF
TGCGCCAGCAGCTTGTCCCCCGGGACAGGGAATGGCTACACCTTC
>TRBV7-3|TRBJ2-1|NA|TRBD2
CASSLLAGASYNEQFF
TGTGCCAGCAGCCTATTAGCGGGAGCGTCCTACAATGAGCAGTTCTTC
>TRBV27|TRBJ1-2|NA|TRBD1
CASSRTGGDGYTF
TGTGCCAGCAGCCGAACAGGGGGCGATGGCTACACCTTC
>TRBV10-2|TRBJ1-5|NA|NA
CASSVSAGRMNQPQHF
TGCGCCAGCAGTGTTTCCGCAGGGAGGATGAATCAGCCCCAGCATTTT
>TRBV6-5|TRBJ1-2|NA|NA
CASSLLTGRGYGYTF
TGTGCCAGCAGCCTTCTTACAGGGAGGGGCTATGGCTACACCTTC
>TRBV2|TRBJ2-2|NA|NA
CASRKTDTGELFF
TGTGCCAGCAGAAAGACAGACACCGGGGAGCTGTTTTTT
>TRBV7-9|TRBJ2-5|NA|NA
CASSLGAQETQYF
TGTGCCAGCAGCTTAGGGGCGCAAGAGACCCAGTACTTC
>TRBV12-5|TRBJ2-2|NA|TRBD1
CASGWGQGLTGELFF
TGTGCTAGTGGTTGGGGACAGGGTCTCACCGGGGAGCTGTTTTTT
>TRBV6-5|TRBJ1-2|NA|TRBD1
CASSYLPGQAGDGYTF
TGTGCCAGCAGTTACTTACCCGGACAGGCTGGAGATGGCTACACCTTC
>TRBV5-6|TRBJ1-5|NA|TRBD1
CASSTRQGRVSNQPQHF
TGTGCCAGCAGCACCCGACAGGGAAGGGTTAGCAATCAGCCCCAGCATTTT
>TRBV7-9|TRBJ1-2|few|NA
CASSLLTGYTF
TGTGCCAGCAGCCTGCTGACAGGCTACACCTTC
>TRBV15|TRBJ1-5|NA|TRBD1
CATSRGDRGNQPQHF
TGTGCCACCAGCAGAGGGGACAGAGGCAATCAGCCCCAGCATTTT
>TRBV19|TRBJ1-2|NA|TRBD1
CASSIRTAGGHGYTF
TGTGCCAGTAGTATCAGGACCGCAGGGGGCCATGGCTACACCTTC
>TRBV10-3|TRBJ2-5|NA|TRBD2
CAISYTSGTVETQYF
TGTGCCATCAGTTATACTAGCGGGACGGTAGAGACCCAGTACTTC
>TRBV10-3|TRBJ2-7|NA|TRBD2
CAISGRGGSEQYF
TGTGCCATCAGTGGCCGAGGCGGGAGCGAGCAGTACTTC
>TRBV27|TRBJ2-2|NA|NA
CASRLSAGGELFF
TGTGCCAGTAGGTTGAGCGCTGGCGGGGAGCTGTTTTTT
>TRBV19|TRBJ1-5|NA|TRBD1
CASSMGQFQPQHF
TGTGCCAGTAGTATGGGACAGTTTCAGCCCCAGCATTTT
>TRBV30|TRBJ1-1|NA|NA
CAWREQPHTEAFF
TGTGCCTGGAGAGAACAGCCTCACACTGAAGCTTTCTTT
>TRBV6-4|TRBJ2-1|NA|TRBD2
CASSDSGGAYNEQFF
TGTGCCAGCAGTGACTCGGGGGGGGCCTACAATGAGCAGTTCTTC
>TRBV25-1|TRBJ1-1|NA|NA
CASRLGGTEAFF
TGTGCCAGCCGTTTGGGGGGCACTGAAGCTTTCTTT
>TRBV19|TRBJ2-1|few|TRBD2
CASSIFRPGLAFYNEQFF
TGTGCCAGTAGTATTTTTAGACCGGGACTAGCGTTCTACAATGAGCAGTTCTTC
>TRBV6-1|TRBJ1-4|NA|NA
CASSEPQRPEKLFF
TGTGCCAGCAGTGAACCCCAGCGGCCAGAAAAACTGTTTTTT
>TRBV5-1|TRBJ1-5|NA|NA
CASSLNPGTQPQHF
TGCGCCAGCAGCTTGAATCCAGGAACTCAGCCCCAGCATTTT
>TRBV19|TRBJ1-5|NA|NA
CASSIDGNQPQHF
TGTGCCAGTAGTATAGACGGGAATCAGCCCCAGCATTTT
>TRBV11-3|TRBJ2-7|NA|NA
CASSLGRSREQYF
TGTGCCAGCAGCTTAGGGCGGTCGCGGGAGCAGTACTTC